The clone carrying this TCR beta chain occurred many times. Its antigen is as yet unknown. The CDR3 sequence is 12 residues long. Germline CDR1 and CDR2: DFQATT and SNEGSKA (reference sequence). Trimming left V 7 bases short and J 4 bases short, with 10 bases between. As TCR cDNA was made by 5'RACE template switching, a universal primer site and UMIs were added. MiXCR, run by TCRdb on the 5' RACE reads, gives a single entry per CDR3 protein. The sample holds a few hundred thousand distinct CDR3 sequences, approximately 13% seen once. This entry is derived from a study of T cells after yellow fever vaccination. Overall study: Libraries from low-cell-number fractions were prepared with the SMART-Seq v4 Ultra Low Input RNA kit. Study-wide points: Though it reached lower strength, the secondary response hit its peak faster, day 5 versus 15. Reappearance after the booster was observed for most primary-vaccination clones (roughly 97% CD4, almost 90% CD8).

The chain uses TRBV20-1 and TRBJ2-2, with D possibly being TRBD2 (5 bases). The sample was CD4+ T cells sorted from PBMCs, taken 15 days after the yellow fever booster vaccination. This TCR derives from a man younger than 35 who received the YFV17D yellow fever vaccine. The CDR3 here is CSVASPTGELFF. The CDR3, as DNA: TGCAGTGTCGCTAGCCCCACCGGGGAGCTGTTTTTT.